The sequence of this T cell receptor beta chain was determined in a study of blood T cell repertoires in COVID-19. The protocol was immunoSEQ multiplex PCR, while the TCRdb copy is restricted to in-frame clones and leaves out a portion. The data contain fewer than 25,000 clones, more than 80% of them singletons. The CDR3 extends over 13 amino acids. V was trimmed by 5 bases and J by 5 bases, leaving 10 bases between them. Input material: peripheral blood. The TCR comes from a human donor in a cohort sampled during active COVID-19. The chain couples TRBV12-3 or TRBV12-4 to TRBJ1-5, with D possibly matching TRBD1 (6 bases). The CDR3 DNA is TGTGCCAGCAGTGTGGACAGCGATCAGCCCCAGCATTTT. It translates to CASSVDSDQPQHF.